This is a list of T cell receptor beta chains from one sample in a study of T cell repertoires in cytomegalovirus infection. Antigens of these TCRs are unknown. TCRdb reprocessed the reads with MiXCR, giving one entry per CDR3 protein. The sample lists about 360,000 distinct CDR3 sequences; about 35% were seen once. Sequences were derived from cultured PBMCs, sampled from culture after CMV antigen stimulation. The receptors originated from a human donor in good health (CMV status not recorded). Some clones in this sample may be carry-over from other donors' samples. Both conserved end residues are part of each CDR3. A D gene is named only where the DNA matches it firmly. Part of the rows lack a size; the others show once, few, many or a class for expanded clones.

.,TRBV4-1,TRBJ1-4,few,CASSQDNRPNEKLFF,TGCGCCAGCAGCCAAGACAACCGGCCTAATGAAAAACTGTTTTTT
TRBD2,TRBV30,TRBJ2-3,.,CAWTSGGGDTQYF,TGTGCCTGGACTAGCGGGGGGGGAGATACGCAGTATTTT
TRBD2,TRBV4-1,TRBJ2-1,once,CASSQPSGRYNEQFF,TGCGCCAGCAGCCAACCTAGCGGCCGTTACAATGAGCAGTTCTTC
.,TRBV24-1,TRBJ2-1,few,CATSAVGPYNEQFF,TGTGCCACCAGTGCGGTGGGGCCCTACAATGAGCAGTTCTTC
.,TRBV7-2,TRBJ2-1,many,CASSLGETLYNEQFF,TGTGCCAGCAGCTTAGGCGAGACTCTCTACAATGAGCAGTTCTTC
.,TRBV6-1,TRBJ1-3,.,CASSEGKGAGNTIYF,TGTGCCAGCAGTGAAGGCAAGGGGGCTGGAAACACCATATATTTT
TRBD2,TRBV28,TRBJ2-1,.,CASSLFPRTSGSDEQFF,TGTGCCAGCAGTTTATTCCCTAGGACTAGCGGGTCCGATGAGCAGTTCTTC
TRBD2,TRBV20-1,TRBJ2-1,few,CSPPGLAGGTQSPYEQFF,TGCAGCCCCCCAGGACTAGCGGGAGGGACCCAATCGCCCTATGAGCAGTTCTTC
.,TRBV29-1,TRBJ2-4,.,CSIRAAGHRNIQYF,TGCAGCATAAGGGCTGCCGGGCACAGGAACATTCAGTACTTC
TRBD2,TRBV4-2,TRBJ2-7,few,CASSQESSGSEFAYEQYF,TGTGCCAGCAGCCAAGAATCCAGCGGGAGTGAATTTGCCTACGAGCAGTACTTC
.,TRBV30,TRBJ1-1,.,CAWSVWGGLGNTEAFF,TGTGCCTGGAGTGTTTGGGGTGGTTTAGGAAACACTGAAGCTTTCTTT
.,TRBV29-1,TRBJ1-4,.,CSVEGGGGEKLFF,TGCAGCGTTGAAGGAGGTGGGGGCGAAAAACTGTTTTTT
.,TRBV6-8,TRBJ2-1,.,CASSYSPEGYNEQFF,TGTGCCAGCAGTTACAGCCCCGAGGGGTACAATGAGCAGTTCTTC
.,TRBV20-1,TRBJ1-1,few,CSARDPNTEAFF,TGCAGTGCTAGAGATCCTAACACTGAAGCTTTCTTT
.,TRBV7-2,TRBJ1-2,few,CASRRGNYGYTF,TGTGCCAGCAGGCGCGGTAACTATGGCTACACCTTC
.,TRBV27,TRBJ2-3,.,CASSPTRPTDTQYF,TGTGCCAGCAGCCCGACTAGACCCACAGATACGCAGTATTTT
TRBD2,TRBV28,TRBJ2-5,few,CASRPGGRPQETQYF,TGTGCCAGCAGGCCGGGGGGACGGCCCCAAGAGACCCAGTACTTC
.,TRBV24-1,TRBJ2-3,.,CATSAPSMTRSTDTQYF,TGTGCCACCAGTGCCCCCTCCATGACCAGAAGCACAGATACGCAGTATTTT
TRBD1,TRBV27,TRBJ1-1,.,CASSDTDRAHTEAFF,TGTGCCAGCAGTGACACGGACAGGGCTCACACTGAAGCTTTCTTT
.,TRBV28,TRBJ2-5,few,CASRTTQYQETQYF,TGTGCCAGCAGAACTACCCAGTACCAAGAGACCCAGTACTTC
TRBD2,TRBV4-1,TRBJ2-1,few,CASTPGGDLLYNEQFF,TGCGCCAGCACCCCGGGAGGGGACTTGCTCTACAATGAGCAGTTCTTC
TRBD1,TRBV7-2,TRBJ2-7,many,CASSLDRGLYEQYF,TGTGCCAGCAGCTTAGACAGGGGGCTCTACGAGCAGTACTTC
.,TRBV19,TRBJ1-5,.,CASSIDYQPQHF,TGTGCCAGTAGTATAGATTATCAGCCCCAGCATTTT
TRBD2,TRBV7-2,TRBJ2-7,.,CASSSQTSGRFREQYF,TGTGCCAGCAGCTCCCAGACTAGCGGGAGGTTCAGAGAGCAGTACTTC
TRBD1,TRBV10-3,TRBJ2-3,.,CAISGQGQSTDTQYF,TGTGCCATCAGTGGACAGGGCCAAAGCACAGATACGCAGTATTTT
.,TRBV7-9,TRBJ1-2,.,CASSSLGRDYGYTF,TGTGCCAGCAGCTCCCTGGGGAGAGATTATGGCTACACCTTC
.,TRBV29-1,TRBJ1-1,.,CSVEEGMNTEAFF,TGCAGCGTTGAGGAGGGGATGAACACTGAAGCTTTCTTT
.,TRBV12-3/TRBV12-4,TRBJ2-7,.,CASSAPQGWDLYEQYF,TGTGCCAGCAGTGCCCCACAGGGTTGGGACCTCTACGAGCAGTACTTC
.,TRBV11-2,TRBJ2-6,many,CASSSYISSGKSPSGANVLTF,TGTGCCAGCAGCTCGTATATTTCATCCGGGAAATCCCCCTCTGGGGCCAACGTCCTGACTTTC
.,TRBV7-8,TRBJ1-1,many,CASSPVEAEAFF,TGTGCCAGCAGTCCGGTCGAGGCTGAAGCTTTCTTT
.,TRBV7-2,TRBJ2-3,.,CASSRNMVITDTQYF,TGTGCCAGCAGCCGTAACATGGTGATCACAGATACGCAGTATTTT
.,TRBV11-2,TRBJ2-3,many,CASSAINTQYF,TGTGCCAGCAGCGCAATAAATACGCAGTATTTT
.,TRBV6-1,TRBJ2-5,.,CASSSRDLGRTQYF,TGTGCCAGCAGTTCCCGGGACCTTGGTCGGACCCAGTACTTC
.,TRBV27,TRBJ2-3,few,CASTLGALQYF,TGTGCCAGCACCCTGGGCGCGTTGCAGTATTTT
TRBD2,TRBV28,TRBJ2-1,.,CASSSPSSGSYNEQFF,TGTGCCAGCAGTTCCCCCTCTAGCGGAAGCTACAATGAGCAGTTCTTC
.,TRBV15,TRBJ2-6,.,CATSTRGSGANVLTF,TGTGCCACCAGTACCAGGGGCTCTGGGGCCAACGTCCTGACTTTC
.,TRBV20-1,TRBJ1-3,.,CSAREITGFGNTIYF,TGCAGTGCTAGAGAAATTACAGGGTTCGGAAACACCATATATTTT
TRBD1,TRBV29-1,TRBJ2-3,once,CSVQRTGNTDTQYF,TGCAGCGTCCAGAGGACAGGGAACACAGACACGCAGTATTTT
.,TRBV7-2,TRBJ2-3,.,CASSRRGSPRGDTQYF,TGTGCCAGCAGCCGCCGCGGTTCTCCCAGGGGAGATACGCAGTATTTT
.,TRBV27,TRBJ1-2,.,CASSTSRRREDNGYTF,TGTGCCAGCAGTACCTCCCGGCGGAGGGAAGATAATGGCTACACCTTC
TRBD2,TRBV6-5,TRBJ2-1,.,CASSYRLLAGGHSEQFF,TGTGCCAGCAGTTACCGATTACTAGCGGGAGGTCATAGTGAGCAGTTCTTC